Only a few counts were recorded for the clone carrying this T cell receptor beta chain. Its matching antigen is unknown. The CDR3 is made up of 17 amino acids. CDR1 SNHLY and CDR2 FYNNEI come from the germline V gene. Trimming shortened V by 6 bases and J by 0 bases, and 15 bases separated the two germline ends. The data derive from a study of T cell responses to AZD1222 COVID-19 vaccine. Study findings and constraints: At baseline, just a handful of AZD1222 recipients tested seropositive. Most donors were white British and more were female, and clonal diversity was possibly underestimated. No day 14 peak samples; only post-peak repertoires were characterized.

Repertoires were generated with immunoSEQ multiplex PCR, while TCRdb's copy carries only in-frame clones and drops some. The top ten clones hold about 1.5% of a sample with about 180,000 clones, roughly 94% of them seen once. The V and J genes are TRBV2 and TRBJ1-6, with a possible D match to TRBD1 (5 bases). The TCR sequence derives from an adult who received the AZD1222 COVID-19 vaccine. The specimen was peripheral blood, collected 28 days after the second AZD1222 dose. DNA for the CDR3: TGTGCCAGCAGCAAAGGGACTGTCAGCTCCTATAATTCACCCCTCCACTTT. As protein: CASSKGTVSSYNSPLHF.